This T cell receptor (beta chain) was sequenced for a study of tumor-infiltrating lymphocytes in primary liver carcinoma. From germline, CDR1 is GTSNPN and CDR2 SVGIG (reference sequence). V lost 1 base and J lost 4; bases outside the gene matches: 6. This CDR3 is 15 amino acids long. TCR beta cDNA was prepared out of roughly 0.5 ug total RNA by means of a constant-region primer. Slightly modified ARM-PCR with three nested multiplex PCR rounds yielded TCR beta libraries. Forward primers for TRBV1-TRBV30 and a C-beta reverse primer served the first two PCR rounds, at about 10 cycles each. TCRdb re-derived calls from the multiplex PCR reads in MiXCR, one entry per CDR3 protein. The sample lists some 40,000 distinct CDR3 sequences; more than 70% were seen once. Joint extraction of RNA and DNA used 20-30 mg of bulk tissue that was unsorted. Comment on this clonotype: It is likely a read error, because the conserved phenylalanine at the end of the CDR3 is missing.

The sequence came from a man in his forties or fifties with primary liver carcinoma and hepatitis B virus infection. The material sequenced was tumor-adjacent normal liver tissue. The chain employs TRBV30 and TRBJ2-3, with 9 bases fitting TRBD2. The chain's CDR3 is CAWSGTSERADTQYY. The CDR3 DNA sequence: TGTGCCTGGAGTGGGACTAGCGAGAGAGCAGATACGCAGTATTAT.